A single sample is the source of the 21 T cell receptor beta chains below, sequenced in a study of cytomegalovirus exposure and HLA in healthy donors. 60 Vbeta and 13 Jbeta primers were used in PCR. Assay used: immunoSEQ multiplex PCR; TCRdb lists only in-frame clones, some missing. The sample yields 100,000 to 150,000 clones, about 80% seen once. Sequenced sample: PBMCs. These TCRs come from a man aged 30 to 45 in good health and CMV-seropositive.

The chain has TRBV27 and TRBJ2-4, with no clear D. Between the trimmed V and J ends, which lost 2 bases and 1 base, there was a span of 12 bases. The CDR3 has 16 amino acids. Germline V gene sequence: CDR1 MNHEY, CDR2 SMNVEV (reference sequence). The CDR3 region has the DNA TGTGCCAGCAGTTTAGCGGCGCCGGTTGCCAAAAACATTCAGTACTTC. It translates to CASSLAAPVAKNIQYF.

V and J are TRBV7-9 and TRBJ2-3; TRBD2 aligns across 8 bases. After removal of 5 bases from V and 5 bases from J, the junction contained 6 bases not matched to a gene. CDR3 length equals 14 residues. CDR1 is SEHNR and CDR2 is FQNEAQ in the germline V gene (reference sequence). This chain's CDR3 is CASSRSGSLDTQYF. The CDR3 nucleotides are TGTGCCAGCAGCCGGAGCGGGAGCTTAGATACGCAGTATTTT.

The chain has TRBV6-5 and TRBJ2-1; 10 nucleotides align to TRBD2. The length of the CDR3 is 14 residues. V shed 4 bases, J shed 7 bases, and the junction held 4 bases outside the gene matches. CDR1 is MNHEY and CDR2 is SVGAGI in the germline V gene. CDR3 region: CASSLAGGGNEQFF. The CDR3 region has the DNA TGTGCCAGCAGTTTAGCGGGAGGTGGGAATGAGCAGTTCTTC.

V gene TRBV9 combines with J gene TRBJ2-7, with 7 bases fitting TRBD1. The V segment lost 0 bases and the J segment 2 bases; nucleotides outside the gene matches: 5. Germline CDR1 and CDR2: SGDLS and YYNGEE. CDR3 length: 15 amino acids. CDR3 DNA: TGTGCCAGCAGCGTAGGTGCAGGGGGAGCCTACGAGCAGTACTTC. Its translation is CASSVGAGGAYEQYF.

The V call is TRBV28, the J call TRBJ2-5; perhaps TRBD2 as D (6 bases). Trimming removed 3 bases at V and 4 bases at J, with 9 bases between. The germline gives CDR1 MDHEN, CDR2 SYDVKM. This CDR3 spans 13 amino acids. In DNA, the CDR3 is TGTGCCAGCAGTTTCTCGGGAGCAGAGACCCAGTACTTC. Translated: CASSFSGAETQYF.

This chain connects TRBV11-2 to TRBJ2-1; D is possibly TRBD2 (5 bases). CDR1 and CDR2 from the germline V gene are SGHAT and FQNNGV. With 3 bases removed from V and 2 bases from J, the gap between germline ends came to 8 bases. The CDR3 runs 14 residues. The DNA for the CDR3 is TGTGCCAGCAGCTTCGTCGGGGCCTACAATGAGCAGTTCTTC. Protein: CASSFVGAYNEQFF. The full variable domain, its missing parts supplied by reference TRBV11-2 and TRBJ2-1, is EAGVAQSPRYKIIEKRQSVAFWCNPISGHATLYWYQQILGQGPKLLIQFQNNGVVDDSQLPKDRFSAERLKGVDSTLKIQPAKLEDSAVYLCASSFVGAYNEQFFGPGTRLTVL.

This chain joins TRBV5-4 and TRBJ2-1; D perhaps matches TRBD1 (5 bases). Trimming took 0 bases from V and 5 from J, leaving 15 bases between them. The CDR3 covers 16 residues. CDR1 is SGHNT, CDR2 YYREEE, per germline (reference sequence). The CDR3 coding sequence is TGTGCCAGCAGCTTGGGTGCAGGGTGGTCGGACAATGAGCAGTTCTTC. Its translation: CASSLGAGWSDNEQFF.

The chain joins TRBV6-6 to TRBJ2-7; 13 nucleotides line up with TRBD2. Per the germline V gene, CDR1 is MNHNY and CDR2 is SVGAGI (reference sequence). J gave up 4 bases and V 6 bases, and 0 bases lay outside the gene matches. The CDR3 consists of 13 residues. CDR3 sequence: CASRLAGGYEQYF. CDR3 nucleotide sequence: TGTGCCAGCAGACTAGCGGGAGGGTACGAGCAGTACTTC.

This clone was found a few times. V usage is TRBV11-3 and J usage is TRBJ1-5, with a possible D match to TRBD1 (5 bases). CDR1 and CDR2 (germline): SGHNT, YENEEA. The V gene lost 8 bases and the J gene lost 7 bases, with 21 bases spanning the gap. CDR3 size: 15 residues. The CDR3 is CASGRRREGNQPQHF. The CDR3 bases are TGTGCCAGCGGGCGGAGGCGGGAGGGGAACCAGCCCCAGCATTTT. Filled out from reference TRBV11-3 and TRBJ1-5, the complete variable domain reads EAGVVQSPRYKIIEKKQPVAFWCNPISGHNTLYWYLQNLGQGPELLIRYENEEAVDDSQLPKDRFSAERLKGVDSTLKIQPAELGDSAVYLCASGRRREGNQPQHFGDGTRLSIL.

CDR3 sequence: CASSPLLTGGANEQFF. The CDR3 region has the DNA TGTGCCAGCAGTCCACTACTAACGGGAGGGGCGAATGAGCAGTTCTTC. The chain recombines TRBV27 with TRBJ2-1, with 8 bases lining up with TRBD2. Germline values: CDR1 MNHEY, CDR2 SMNVEV (reference sequence). The CDR3 contains 16 residues. The V gene end was trimmed by 5 bases and the J gene end by 7 bases; junction bases not matched to a gene: 13.

CDR3 nucleotides: TGTGCCAGCAGCCTCGGACAGGCGGACACTGAAGCTTTCTTT. Its protein product is CASSLGQADTEAFF. The chain recombines TRBV7-2 with TRBJ1-1; TRBD1 agrees at 7 bases. Per the germline V gene, CDR1 is SGHTA and CDR2 is FQGNSA. This CDR3 region has 14 residues. V dropped 5 bases and J dropped 3; count of bases not matched to a gene: 6. Complete variable domain (other parts from reference TRBV7-2 and TRBJ1-1): GAGVSQSPSNKVTEKGKDVELRCDPISGHTALYWYRQSLGQGLEFLIYFQGNSAPDKSGLPSDRFSAERTGGSVSTLTIQRTQQEDSAVYLCASSLGQADTEAFFGQGTRLTVV.

The V call is TRBV6-1, the J call TRBJ1-5, with D possibly matching TRBD1 (5 bases). Trimming cost V 9 bases and J 6 bases, with 15 bases left between them. Per germline, CDR1 MNHNS and CDR2 SASEGT. This CDR3 contains 13 residues. The CDR3 DNA is TGTGCCAGTCGGGTGTTTCAGGGTCAGCCCCAGCATTTT. It yields the protein CASRVFQGQPQHF.

The genes are TRBV2 and TRBJ1-5; a weak D match, TRBD1 (5 bases). The CDR3 spans 11 residues. Trimming pared 3 bases from V and 9 bases from J, leaving 6 bases between. Looked up from germline, CDR1 is SNHLY and CDR2 is FYNNEI. The CDR3 protein is CASSDRGPQHF. In DNA form, the CDR3 reads TGTGCCAGCAGTGATAGGGGGCCCCAGCATTTT.

This chain links TRBV19 with TRBJ2-3, with TRBD2 matching over 12 bases. The CDR3 is made up of 15 amino acids. The V gene end was trimmed by 9 bases and the J gene end by 2 bases; junction bases not matched to a gene: 6. Germline CDR1 reads LNHDA; CDR2 reads SQIVND (reference sequence). The DNA for the CDR3 is TGTGCCAGCCGGACTAGCGGGGCCCTCACAGATACGCAGTATTTT. Its protein is CASRTSGALTDTQYF.

The chain combines TRBV7-8 with TRBJ2-5; 10 bases are shared with TRBD1. There are 15 residues in the CDR3. Germline lookup yields CDR1 SGHVS and CDR2 FQNEAQ. The V and J ends lost 1 base and 4 bases, in that order; junction bases with no gene match: 3. The CDR3 loop is CASSLGTGGGETQYF. The CDR3 region has the DNA TGTGCCAGCAGCTTAGGGACAGGGGGAGGAGAGACCCAGTACTTC.

Only a few counts were recorded for this clone. V gene TRBV15 combines with J gene TRBJ1-5, with D unclear. Trimming shortened V by 3 bases and J by 0 bases, and 15 bases separated the two germline ends. Germline V gives CDR1 LNHNV, CDR2 YYDKDF (reference sequence). CDR3 length: 17 amino acids. The CDR3 DNA is TGTGCCACCAGCAGTTCATTCACCTCCTATAGCAATCAGCCCCAGCATTTT. Translation gives CATSSSFTSYSNQPQHF. Based on the CDR3 plus reference TRBV15 and TRBJ1-5, the full variable domain is DAMVIQNPRYQVTQFGKPVTLSCSQTLNHNVMYWYQQKSSQAPKLLFHYYDKDFNNEADTPDNFQSRRPNTSFCFLDIRSPGLGDTAMYLCATSSSFTSYSNQPQHFGDGTRLSIL.

The V gene is TRBV15, the J gene TRBJ2-5, with D uncertain. The CDR3 contains 15 residues. Trimming removed 2 bases from V and 5 bases from J, with 15 bases in between. In germline, CDR1 is LNHNV, CDR2 YYDKDF (reference sequence). CDR3 amino acids: CATSRTPILGETQYF. DNA of the CDR3: TGTGCCACCAGCAGAACCCCGATACTGGGCGAGACCCAGTACTTC.

The J gene is TRBJ2-7, the V gene TRBV7-2; 8 bases are a match to TRBD2. Trimming cost V 2 bases and J 1 base; bases outside gene matches: 10. Germline loops: CDR1 SGHTA, CDR2 FQGNSA. The CDR3 totals 17 residues. DNA for the CDR3: TGTGCCAGCAGCTTACAGGGTAGCGGGATAGGGTCCTACGAGCAGTACTTC. It is translated as CASSLQGSGIGSYEQYF.

The V call is TRBV5-4, the J call TRBJ2-1; 8 bases map to TRBD2. Unmatched junction bases numbered 18, after V lost 3 bases and J lost 10 bases. Germline CDR1 and CDR2: SGHNT and YYREEE (reference sequence). The CDR3 sequence is 17 residues long. The CDR3 DNA reads TGTGCCAGCAGCTCGGGGGGGGACGCCGGACCCTTGGGGGAGCAGTTCTTC. This encodes CASSSGGDAGPLGEQFF.

This chain uses TRBV7-6 with TRBJ2-7, with 7 bases lining up with TRBD1. After removal of 1 base from V and 0 bases from J, the junction contained 6 bases not matched to a gene. Germline V gene data show CDR1 as SGHVS and CDR2 as FNYEAQ. The CDR3 contains 16 residues. For the CDR3, the DNA is TGTGCCAGCAGCTTAGGGGGGACAGCCCTCTCCTACGAGCAGTACTTC. Amino acids: CASSLGGTALSYEQYF.

V usage is TRBV5-1 and J usage is TRBJ2-1, with 10 bases that match TRBD2. This CDR3 is 15 amino acids long. V gave up 3 bases and J gave up 4 bases; unmatched junction bases: 4. Germline V gives CDR1 SGHRS, CDR2 YFSETQ. CDR3 bases: TGCGCCAGCAGCTCTACGACTAGCGGGTACAATGAGCAGTTCTTC. Protein: CASSSTTSGYNEQFF. Combining the CDR3 with reference TRBV5-1 and TRBJ2-1 gives the whole variable domain KAGVTQTPRYLIKTRGQQVTLSCSPISGHRSVSWYQQTPGQGLQFLFEYFSETQRNKGNFPGRFSGRQFSNSRSEMNVSTLELGDSALYLCASSSTTSGYNEQFFGPGTRLTVL.